One T cell receptor beta chain is described in this entry. Its antigen is still unknown. V lost 6 bases, J lost 2 bases, and 5 bases stayed unmatched. The CDR3 runs to 15 residues. The germline gives CDR1 LNHDA, CDR2 SQIVND (reference sequence). The data were taken from a study of T cells after yellow fever vaccination. Background on the study: Preparation of fractions with low cell numbers was performed using SMART-Seq v4 Ultra Low Input.

TCR cDNA, made by 5'RACE template switching, carried an added universal primer site and UMIs. TCRdb re-analysed the 5' RACE reads in MiXCR, keeping a single row per CDR3 protein. This table has approximately 350,000 distinct CDR3 sequences, roughly 12% appearing once. Study results and limitations: Clonotype sharing between CD4 and CD8 compartments was small.

The material was PBMCs, obtained on the day of the first yellow fever vaccination. This TCR was sampled from a man aged 18 to 30 who received the YFV17D yellow fever vaccine. This chain joins TRBV19 and TRBJ2-2; 8 bases fit TRBD1. CDR3 protein: CASRRQGFNTGELFF. CDR3 bases: TGTGCCAGTAGGCGACAGGGGTTTAACACCGGGGAGCTGTTTTTT.